A selection of T cell receptor beta chains follows, all from one sample in a study of PD-1 blockade in classical Hodgkin lymphoma. Sequencing used immunoSEQ multiplex PCR; TCRdb keeps in-frame clones, though not all of them. The sample lists approximately 25,000 clones, about 72% occurring once. Sequencing used peripheral blood mononuclear cells (PBMCs), obtained before the fourth cycle of nivolumab. Source of these receptors: a human donor with classical Hodgkin lymphoma. Both conserved end residues are part of each CDR3. The D gene is left open where the match is weak. Clone size is given for some rows only: seen once, a few or many times, or a class if the clone is expanded.

j_call v_call d_call clone_size cdr3_length cdr3_aa cdr3_nt
TRBJ2-3 TRBV10-1 NA once 9 CAKYDTQYF TGCGCCAAGTACGATACGCAGTATTTT
TRBJ2-1 TRBV7-2 NA NA 13 CASSLKFGNEQFF TGTGCCAGCAGCTTAAAGTTTGGAAATGAGCAGTTCTTC
TRBJ1-1 TRBV6-5 NA NA 14 CASIGGRVVTEAFF TGTGCCAGCATCGGGGGGCGAGTCGTTACTGAAGCTTTCTTT
TRBJ1-1 TRBV29-1 NA NA 13 CSVGPGQISEAFF TGCAGCGTTGGGCCGGGACAAATATCTGAAGCTTTCTTT
TRBJ1-2 TRBV11-2 TRBD1 few 18 CASSPTSRDRGKNYGYTF TGTGCCAGCAGCCCGACTTCCCGGGACAGGGGCAAGAACTATGGCTACACCTTC
TRBJ1-4 TRBV7-2 NA NA 14 CASSIQGFYEKLFF TGTGCCAGCAGCATACAGGGCTTTTATGAAAAACTGTTTTTT
TRBJ1-2 TRBV2 NA NA 14 CASRTTGINYGYTF TGTGCCAGCAGGACGACAGGCATTAACTATGGCTACACCTTC
TRBJ2-1 TRBV7-3 NA NA 15 CASSPGGLSNNEQFF TGTGCCAGCAGCCCAGGGGGACTCTCTAACAATGAGCAGTTCTTC
TRBJ1-5 TRBV30 NA medium-sized 14 CAWRSGGPNQPQHF TGTGCCTGGAGATCCGGGGGACCCAATCAGCCCCAGCATTTT
TRBJ2-7 TRBV19 TRBD1 few 13 CASSIGQGLEQYF TGTGCCAGTAGTATCGGACAGGGCCTCGAGCAGTACTTC
TRBJ1-1 TRBV2 NA NA 13 CASRVGGLTEAFF TGTGCCAGCCGGGTCGGGGGCCTGACTGAAGCTTTCTTT
TRBJ1-1 TRBV6-5 TRBD1 NA 14 CASSYSGQYTEAFF TGTGCCAGCAGTTACTCGGGACAGTACACTGAAGCTTTCTTT
TRBJ1-2 TRBV19 TRBD1 once 16 CASRRPGTGAGYGYTF TGTGCCAGTAGGAGGCCTGGGACAGGGGCGGGCTATGGCTACACCTTC
TRBJ2-2 TRBV5-1 TRBD2 NA 19 CASSPGFGLAGGNTGELFF TGCGCCAGCAGCCCCGGATTTGGACTAGCGGGGGGGAACACCGGGGAGCTGTTTTTT
TRBJ2-1 TRBV7-3 TRBD2 NA 14 CASSSSGRANEQFF TGTGCCAGCAGCTCTAGCGGGAGGGCCAATGAGCAGTTCTTC
TRBJ2-5 TRBV6-1 TRBD1 NA 15 CASSPRDRESETQYF TGTGCCAGCAGTCCTAGGGACAGGGAGTCGGAGACCCAGTACTTC
TRBJ1-2 TRBV2 NA NA 14 CASSEVDARGGYTF TGTGCCAGCAGTGAAGTTGACGCCCGAGGGGGCTACACCTTC
TRBJ1-4 TRBV7-9 NA once 13 CASSSLTGTKLFF TGTGCCAGCAGCTCTCTAACAGGGACAAAACTGTTTTTT
TRBJ1-1 TRBV4-2 NA NA 17 CASSRPPPDNMNTEAFF TGTGCCAGCAGCCGCCCGCCGCCAGACAACATGAACACTGAAGCTTTCTTT
TRBJ2-1 TRBV5-1 NA NA 15 CASSLSGTQGYEQFF TGCGCCAGCAGCTTGTCCGGGACCCAGGGGTATGAGCAGTTCTTC
TRBJ1-5 TRBV2 NA NA 15 CASSDDQRGNQPQHF TGTGCCAGCAGTGATGACCAGAGGGGCAATCAGCCCCAGCATTTT
TRBJ2-2 TRBV5-4 TRBD2 NA 17 CASSLSLAGADTGELFF TGTGCCAGCAGCTTGTCCCTAGCGGGAGCGGACACCGGGGAGCTGTTTTTT
TRBJ1-2 TRBV9 NA NA 13 CASSVDANYGYTF TGTGCCAGCAGCGTAGACGCTAACTATGGCTACACCTTC
TRBJ2-1 TRBV5-4 NA NA 13 CASSLTGVAEQFF TGTGCCAGCAGCTTGACGGGGGTCGCTGAGCAGTTCTTC
TRBJ2-7 TRBV5-1 TRBD1 few 14 CASSFGTASYEQYF TGCGCCAGCAGCTTCGGGACAGCCTCCTACGAGCAGTACTTC
TRBJ2-5 TRBV7-8 NA NA 14 CASSRTLAEETQYF TGTGCCAGCAGCCGTACGCTAGCCGAAGAGACCCAGTACTTC
TRBJ1-1 TRBV6-5 NA medium-sized 14 CASSSSPGGTEAFF TGTGCCAGCAGTTCCAGCCCCGGGGGAACTGAAGCTTTCTTT
TRBJ1-4 TRBV6-6 TRBD1 once 13 CASTPGGGEKLFF TGTGCCAGCACCCCAGGGGGGGGCGAAAAACTGTTTTTT
TRBJ1-2 TRBV7-2 TRBD1 NA 15 CASSLSGTGTYGYTF TGTGCCAGCAGCTTATCCGGGACAGGAACCTATGGCTACACCTTC
TRBJ1-3 TRBV6-1 NA NA 15 CATREFQGYRNTIYF TGTGCCACACGAGAGTTCCAGGGTTACAGAAACACCATATATTTT
TRBJ1-2 TRBV5-6 NA NA 14 CASSLAGANYGYTF TGTGCCAGCAGCTTGGCGGGGGCGAACTATGGCTACACCTTC
TRBJ2-1 TRBV5-4 NA NA 13 CASSLDRENEQFF TGTGCCAGCAGCTTAGACCGGGAGAATGAGCAGTTCTTC
TRBJ2-5 TRBV5-1 NA few 15 CASSFQTTRGETQYF TGCGCCAGCAGCTTCCAAACGACCAGGGGTGAGACCCAGTACTTC
TRBJ1-5 TRBV5-5 NA NA 13 CASSLTYNQPQHF TGTGCCAGCAGCCTGACCTATAATCAGCCCCAGCATTTT
TRBJ2-3 TRBV7-9 TRBD1 NA 15 CASSDRGPSTDTQYF TGTGCCAGCAGCGACAGGGGGCCTAGCACAGATACGCAGTATTTT
TRBJ2-2 TRBV7-8 TRBD1 NA 14 CASSRQGPLGELFF TGTGCCAGCAGCCGACAGGGGCCATTAGGGGAGCTGTTTTTT
TRBJ1-1 TRBV30 TRBD1 NA 13 CAWSGQGITEAFF TGTGCCTGGAGTGGACAGGGTATCACTGAAGCTTTCTTT
TRBJ2-7 TRBV10-3 NA few 15 CAISDGTARSYEQYF TGTGCCATCAGCGACGGGACGGCGAGATCCTACGAGCAGTACTTC
TRBJ1-3 TRBV10-1 TRBD1 NA 14 CASRDSGSGNTIYF TGCGCCAGCCGGGACAGCGGGTCTGGAAACACCATATATTTT
TRBJ1-5 TRBV30 NA NA 13 CAWSGGALRPQHF TGTGCCTGGAGTGGGGGGGCTCTGAGGCCCCAGCATTTT
TRBJ1-5 TRBV19 TRBD1 few 15 CASRGGQGGNQPQHF TGTGCCAGTAGGGGGGGACAGGGCGGCAATCAGCCCCAGCATTTT
TRBJ2-7 TRBV5-4 NA NA 14 CASRLAGGSEEQYF TGTGCCAGCAGGCTCGCCGGGGGCTCGGAAGAGCAGTACTTC
TRBJ1-2 TRBV6-5 TRBD1 NA 13 CASSYDGDSGYTF TGTGCCAGCAGTTACGACGGGGACAGTGGCTACACCTTC
TRBJ1-2 TRBV30 NA NA 12 CAWSSGVGGYTF TGTGCCTGGAGTTCTGGGGTTGGTGGCTACACCTTC
TRBJ1-5 TRBV7-9 NA NA 13 CASSLSGDQPQHF TGTGCCAGCAGCTTATCAGGGGATCAGCCCCAGCATTTT
TRBJ2-7 TRBV27 TRBD1 NA 15 CASSLIGTGPNEQYF TGTGCCAGCAGTTTGATTGGGACAGGGCCGAACGAGCAGTACTTC
TRBJ2-7 TRBV18 TRBD1 few 14 CASSLTGNSYEQYF TGTGCCAGCTCACTGACAGGGAACTCCTACGAGCAGTACTTC
TRBJ2-5 TRBV29-1 TRBD2 NA 13 CSVAWGGGETQYF TGCAGCGTTGCATGGGGGGGAGGAGAGACCCAGTACTTC
TRBJ1-1 TRBV6-1 NA NA 13 CASSWGQNTEAFF TGTGCCAGCAGTTGGGGCCAAAACACTGAAGCTTTCTTT
TRBJ2-1 TRBV5-1 TRBD2 NA 16 CASSLSLVAGDNEQFF TGCGCCAGCAGCTTGTCATTGGTAGCGGGTGACAATGAGCAGTTCTTC
TRBJ2-7 TRBV19 NA medium-sized 13 CASSGSGNDEQYF TGTGCCAGTAGCGGGAGTGGAAACGACGAGCAGTACTTC
TRBJ1-2 TRBV6-5 NA NA 14 CASSPGPRETGYTF TGTGCCAGCAGCCCGGGCCCCCGGGAGACTGGCTACACCTTC
TRBJ1-1 TRBV7-8 NA NA 12 CASGQENTEAFF TGTGCCAGTGGCCAGGAGAACACTGAAGCTTTCTTT
TRBJ2-3 TRBV6-1 NA NA 18 CASSEDPWYAAFTDTQYF TGTGCCAGCAGTGAAGATCCGTGGTACGCCGCTTTCACAGATACGCAGTATTTT
TRBJ1-5 TRBV28 TRBD1 NA 15 CASSSIQGAYQPQHF TGTGCCAGCAGTTCGATACAGGGGGCCTATCAGCCCCAGCATTTT
TRBJ1-1 TRBV27 NA NA 14 CASRGHTTNTEAFF TGTGCCAGCAGGGGACATACTACGAACACTGAAGCTTTCTTT
TRBJ1-5 TRBV12-5 NA NA 13 CASGPAGNQPQHF TGTGCTAGTGGCCCCGCGGGGAATCAGCCCCAGCATTTT
TRBJ1-5 TRBV27 NA NA 16 CASSPSPEWTNQPQHF TGTGCCAGCAGTCCATCGCCCGAGTGGACAAATCAGCCCCAGCATTTT
TRBJ2-5 TRBV5-1 TRBD1 NA 15 CASGPSGTGGETQYF TGCGCCAGCGGCCCTTCCGGGACAGGGGGAGAGACCCAGTACTTC
TRBJ1-2 TRBV28 TRBD1 few 17 CASSLGTGTGGNYGYTF TGTGCCAGCAGTTTAGGGACAGGGACCGGAGGTAACTATGGCTACACCTTC